These 19 T cell receptor beta chains were sequenced from one sample in a study of PD-1 blockade in mismatch repair-deficient tumors (dated 2017 in TCRdb). The receptor library was made with the immunoSEQ multiplex PCR assay. TCRdb mirrors the immuneACCESS table, restricted to in-frame sequences. Some clones are absent from its copies; in checked studies, under half trace to an unresolved V gene, and the reason for the others is unknown. The sample profile shows 60,000 to 65,000 clones; 88% of them were found once. The ten largest clones represent roughly 14% of the sample. This sample comprised peripheral blood, obtained 52 weeks after starting pembrolizumab. Every receptor here comes from an adult with mismatch repair-deficient cancer.

This clone was counted between two and nine times. The rearrangement joins TRBV30 to TRBJ1-5; 9 bases align to TRBD1. The CDR3 sequence is 14 residues long. Unmatched junction bases numbered 1, after V lost 2 bases and J lost 2 bases. Per germline, CDR1 GTSNPN and CDR2 SVGIG (reference sequence). The CDR3 protein is CAWSRTGGNQPQHF. In DNA, the CDR3 is TGTGCCTGGAGTAGGACAGGGGGCAATCAGCCCCAGCATTTT.

The chain recombines TRBV19 with TRBJ1-5; 7 bases match TRBD1. Germline lookup yields CDR1 LNHDA and CDR2 SQIVND (reference sequence). The CDR3 extends over 15 amino acids. The trim removed 3 bases at V and 7 bases at J, leaving 9 bases unmatched. In DNA, the CDR3 is TGTGCCAGTAGTATTGTCGCCAGGGGGGAACAGCCCCAGCATTTT. Translating gives CASSIVARGEQPQHF.

The chain has TRBV5-1 and TRBJ1-1; the match to TRBD1 covers 8 bases. From germline, CDR1 is SGHRS and CDR2 YFSETQ. CDR3 length equals 14 residues. V shed 4 bases, J shed 1 base, and the junction held 3 bases outside the gene matches. CDR3 in amino acids: CASSPGTGNTEAFF. CDR3 sequence (DNA): TGCGCCAGCAGCCCGGGGACAGGGAACACTGAAGCTTTCTTT.

The genes are TRBV7-9 and TRBJ2-5; a possible D gene is TRBD2 (6 bases). Germline CDR1 and CDR2: SEHNR and FQNEAQ (reference sequence). CDR3 length: 18 residues. Trimming took off 5 bases at V and 3 bases at J, with 25 bases between the two ends. The CDR3, as DNA: TGTGCCAGCAGCCAACCCTCGGGGCAGGGACGGACTAAAGAGACCCAGTACTTC. Amino acids: CASSQPSGQGRTKETQYF.

The chain uses TRBV29-1 and TRBJ2-2, with no clear D. The ends were cut back, 4 bases at V and 2 bases at J, with 8 bases in the middle. There are 13 residues in the CDR3. CDR1 SQVTM and CDR2 ANQGSEA come from the germline V gene. CDR3 in amino acids: CSVVPVNTGELFF. The DNA of the CDR3 is TGCAGCGTTGTCCCTGTTAACACCGGGGAGCTGTTTTTT.

This clone was detected only once. The chain couples TRBV30 to TRBJ1-2; 9 bases align to TRBD1. This CDR3 spans 12 amino acids. Per germline, CDR1 GTSNPN and CDR2 SVGIG (reference sequence). The ends lost 5 bases at V and 6 bases at J; junction bases unmatched: 4. The CDR3 spells CAWGGQGDGYTF. The CDR3 DNA reads TGTGCCTGGGGGGGACAGGGAGATGGCTACACCTTC.

The chain is built from TRBV6-1 and TRBJ2-7; 10 nucleotides match TRBD1. Per the germline V gene, CDR1 is MNHNS and CDR2 is SASEGT. CDR3 length: 14 amino acids. The ends lost 3 bases at V and 6 bases at J; junction bases unmatched: 5. The CDR3 reads CASSDSGTGVEQYF. The CDR3 DNA follows: TGTGCCAGCAGTGACTCCGGGACAGGGGTCGAGCAGTACTTC.

CDR3 region: CASSVRGGGYEQYF. CDR3 sequence (DNA): TGTGCCAGCAGCGTTCGAGGGGGCGGTTACGAGCAGTACTTC. The V call is TRBV9, the J call TRBJ2-7; 7 bases fit TRBD1. The CDR3 has 14 amino acids. The germline V gene encodes CDR1 SGDLS and CDR2 YYNGEE. Unmatched junction bases numbered 6, after V lost 2 bases and J lost 4 bases.

The V and J genes are TRBV5-4 and TRBJ1-4; 7 nucleotides match TRBD1. Germline-derived CDR1 and CDR2 are SGHNT and YYREEE (reference sequence). V shed 4 bases and J 6 bases; nucleotides not matched to a gene: 9. The CDR3 is made up of 15 amino acids. The CDR3, as DNA: TGTGCCAGCAGCCAACACTCGACAGGGTATGAAAAACTGTTTTTT. Translating it yields CASSQHSTGYEKLFF.

The chain has TRBV4-1 and TRBJ2-5; 9 bases line up with TRBD2. J gave up 1 base and V 1 base, and 10 bases lay outside the gene matches. CDR1 and CDR2 from the germline V gene are MGHRA and YSYEKL. The CDR3 totals 18 residues. CDR3 coding DNA: TGCGCCAGCAGCCAAGGCGCTAGCGGGATAACCGCCCAAGAGACCCAGTACTTC. Translating it yields CASSQGASGITAQETQYF.

The chain has TRBV5-1 and TRBJ2-1, with 10 bases aligning to TRBD2. V gave up 2 bases and J gave up 3 bases; unmatched junction bases: 5. The CDR3 consists of 16 residues. The germline CDR1 and CDR2 sequences are SGHRS and YFSETQ. The CDR3 nucleotides are TGCGCCAGCAGCTTAACCGGGACTAGCGTCTACAATGAGCAGTTCTTC. It encodes CASSLTGTSVYNEQFF.

This chain uses TRBV5-1 with TRBJ1-1; 8 positions agree with TRBD1. The CDR3 contains 14 residues. Germline-derived CDR1 and CDR2 are SGHRS and YFSETQ. Unmatched junction bases numbered 2, after V lost 4 bases and J lost 0 bases. The CDR3, as DNA: TGCGCCAGCAGCGACAGGGGCTTGAACACTGAAGCTTTCTTT. Translating it yields CASSDRGLNTEAFF. The full variable domain, rest sourced from reference TRBV5-1 and TRBJ1-1, is KAGVTQTPRYLIKTRGQQVTLSCSPISGHRSVSWYQQTPGQGLQFLFEYFSETQRNKGNFPGRFSGRQFSNSRSEMNVSTLELGDSALYLCASSDRGLNTEAFFGQGTRLTVV.

The rearrangement links TRBV9 to TRBJ2-7; 7 positions match TRBD2. CDR1 and CDR2 (germline): SGDLS, YYNGEE. The trim removed 4 bases at V and 6 bases at J, leaving 13 bases unmatched. This CDR3 region has 15 residues. As DNA, the CDR3 is TGTGCCAGCAGCCCCTCGTGGCGGGAGCCTTTCGAGCAGTACTTC. Translated, it gives CASSPSWREPFEQYF. The variable domain in full, completed from reference TRBV9 and TRBJ2-7, reads DSGVTQTPKHLITATGQRVTLRCSPRSGDLSVYWYQQSLDQGLQFLIQYYNGEERAKGNILERFSAQQFPDLHSELNLSSLELGDSALYFCASSPSWREPFEQYFGPGTRLTVT.

This chain uses TRBV28 with TRBJ2-7; unclear D gene. V was shortened by 3 bases and J by 7 bases, with 10 bases between the two germline ends. The CDR3 sequence is 12 residues long. The germline gives CDR1 MDHEN, CDR2 SYDVKM. The CDR3 here is CASSFRLYEQYF. In DNA form, the CDR3 reads TGTGCCAGCAGTTTTCGCTTGTATGAGCAGTACTTC.

This sequence joins TRBV12-1 and TRBJ2-1; the listed D gene, TRBD2, was not tested against the DNA. TRBV12-1 is termed a pseudogene. CDR3 length: 18 amino acids. The CDR3 here is CASSSTNGLAGVGNEQFF. CDR3 coding DNA: TGTGCCAGCAGCTCGACAAATGGACTAGCGGGAGTTGGCAATGAGCAGTTCTTC.

For the CDR3, the DNA is TGTGCCAGCAGTTTGGGGACTAGCGGGAGATTTGAGCAGTTCTTC. It is translated as CASSLGTSGRFEQFF. The rearrangement links TRBV27 to TRBJ2-1; 14 bases are shared with TRBD2. CDR1 MNHEY and CDR2 SMNVEV come from the germline V gene (reference sequence). With V trimmed by 3 bases and J by 9 bases, 4 bases remained unmatched. CDR3 length: 15 amino acids.

This clone was counted a few times. The chain employs TRBV28 and TRBJ2-7; D perhaps matches TRBD1 (6 bases). The ends were cut back, 8 bases at V and 3 bases at J, with 14 bases in the middle. The CDR3 runs 13 residues. Germline V gene data show CDR1 as MDHEN and CDR2 as SYDVKM. DNA for the CDR3: TGTGCCAGCCGAGGACAGAGGTTCTACGAGCAGTACTTC. Translating gives CASRGQRFYEQYF. The complete variable domain, with remaining parts taken from reference TRBV28 and TRBJ2-7, reads DVKVTQSSRYLVKRTGEKVFLECVQDMDHENMFWYRQDPGLGLRLIYFSYDVKMKEKGDIPEGYSVSREKKERFSLILESASTNQTSMYLCASRGQRFYEQYFGPGTRLTVT.

The gene calls are TRBV19 and TRBJ2-3, with 12 bases fitting TRBD2. Germline lookup yields CDR1 LNHDA and CDR2 SQIVND (reference sequence). Trimming at V came to 3 bases and at J to 2 bases, leaving 6 bases not matched to a gene. The CDR3 consists of 17 residues. Written as DNA, the CDR3 is TGTGCCAGTAGTATCCCACGACTAGCGGGGGCCACAGATACGCAGTATTTT. It translates to CASSIPRLAGATDTQYF.

Note on this clone: Other DNA sequences in the sample encode the same CDR3. The genes are TRBV7-9 and TRBJ1-3, with D unclear. CDR1 SEHNR and CDR2 FQNEAQ come from the germline V gene (reference sequence). V shed 3 bases and J shed 0 bases, with 6 bases lying between them. The CDR3 spans 14 residues. CDR3 nucleotide sequence: TGTGCCAGCAGCTTGGATCCCTCTGGAAACACCATATATTTT. Protein sequence: CASSLDPSGNTIYF.